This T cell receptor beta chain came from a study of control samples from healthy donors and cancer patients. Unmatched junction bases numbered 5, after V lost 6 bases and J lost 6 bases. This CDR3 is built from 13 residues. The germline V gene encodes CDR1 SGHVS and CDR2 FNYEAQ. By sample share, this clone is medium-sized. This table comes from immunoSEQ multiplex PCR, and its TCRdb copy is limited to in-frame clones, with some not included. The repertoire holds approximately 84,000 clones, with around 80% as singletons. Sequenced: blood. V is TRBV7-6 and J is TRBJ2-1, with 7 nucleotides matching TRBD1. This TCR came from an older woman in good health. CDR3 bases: TGTGCCAGCAGTCTGACAGGGACCAATGAGCAGTTCTTC. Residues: CASSLTGTNEQFF.